These 27 T cell receptor beta chains came from one sample sequenced in a study of post-analysis software for immune sequencing data. Study results and caveats: Several TRBV segments occurring more often in patients than controls included TRBV5-6, TRBV5-1 and TRBV20-1.

Antigens for these TCRs are unknown. The TCR beta cDNA libraries carried unique molecular identifiers. TCRdb analysed the PCR reads with MiXCR anew, one entry per CDR3 protein. The table includes about 460,000 distinct CDR3 sequences, less than 45% detected once. The sample consisted of blood. All receptors come from a girl between 10 and 17 years old with multiple sclerosis.

The V gene is TRBV29-1, the J gene TRBJ1-1; D not resolved. The CDR3 sequence is 14 residues long. CDR1 is SQVTM and CDR2 is ANQGSEA in the germline V gene. The V and J ends lost 4 bases and 3 bases respectively, with 15 bases between them. The CDR3 DNA follows: TGCAGCGTTGCGTCCGGTGTTTGGGACACTGAAGCTTTCTTT. This translates into CSVASGVWDTEAFF.

This clonotype was picked up many times. J is TRBJ1-2 and V is TRBV9; D remains ambiguous. The CDR3 runs to 13 residues. Trimming pared 0 bases from V and 4 bases from J, leaving 7 bases between. Per germline, CDR1 SGDLS and CDR2 YYNGEE. CDR3 in amino acids: CASSVEGGYGYTF. CDR3 nucleotide sequence: TGTGCCAGCAGCGTAGAAGGAGGCTATGGCTACACCTTC.

The chain is built from TRBV6-6 and TRBJ2-7; possibly TRBD1 for D (6 bases). Germline CDR1 MNHNY, CDR2 SVGAGI (reference sequence). V was trimmed by 6 bases and J by 2 bases, leaving 8 bases between them. This CDR3 spans 12 amino acids. CDR3 in DNA: TGTGCCAGCAGGGACAGACCCTACGAGCAGTACTTC. Its protein product is CASRDRPYEQYF.

The genes are TRBV4-2 and TRBJ2-1, with D tentatively TRBD1 or TRBD2 (6 bases each). In germline, CDR1 is LGHNA, CDR2 YNFKEQ. This CDR3 region has 16 residues. V was trimmed by 0 bases and J by 13 bases, leaving 22 bases between them. The CDR3 DNA is TGTGCCAGCAGCCAAGATGCGAGGGGGGAGCGGCGCCGTCAGTTCTTC. Translation: CASSQDARGERRRQFF.

This clonotype occurred many times. The genes are TRBV12-3 or TRBV12-4 and TRBJ2-5, with TRBD1 matching over 10 bases. This CDR3 has 14 residues. The junction had 6 bases not matched to a gene; V was cut back by 5 bases and J by 6 bases. The CDR3 sequence: CASSLTGGEKTQYF. The CDR3 DNA reads as TGTGCCAGCAGTCTGACAGGGGGCGAAAAGACCCAGTACTTC.

This rearrangement joins TRBV29-1 to TRBJ2-4; tentative D call: TRBD1 (6 bases). The V gene's germline CDR1 is SQVTM and CDR2 ANQGSEA. The CDR3 runs 15 residues. Trimming stripped 7 bases from V and 0 bases from J, with 16 bases between. CDR3 in DNA: TGCAGCGCCTGGGGGACACCTCTAGCCAAAAACATTCAGTACTTC. This codes for CSAWGTPLAKNIQYF.

This chain connects TRBV7-9 to TRBJ2-6; perhaps TRBD1 as D (6 bases). Per the germline V gene, CDR1 is SEHNR and CDR2 is FQNEAQ (reference sequence). V was trimmed by 6 bases and J by 4 bases, leaving 16 bases between them. This CDR3 spans 16 amino acids. The CDR3 DNA reads TGTGCCAGCAGAGTTTCCCAGGGGAACGGGGCCAACGTCCTGACTTTC. As protein: CASRVSQGNGANVLTF.

The chain has TRBV27 and TRBJ2-1; TRBD2 agrees at 13 bases. Germline values: CDR1 MNHEY, CDR2 SMNVEV (reference sequence). The CDR3 has 16 amino acids. The V gene end was trimmed by 6 bases and the J gene end by 9 bases; junction bases not matched to a gene: 11. The CDR3 region is CASSGAGTSGNLEQFF. DNA for the CDR3: TGTGCCAGCAGCGGGGCAGGGACTAGCGGGAATCTTGAGCAGTTCTTC.

This clonotype was seen a few times. V gene TRBV3-1 combines with J gene TRBJ2-7; D remains ambiguous. The germline V gene has CDR1 LGHDT and CDR2 YNNKEL (reference sequence). The V and J ends lost 1 base and 0 bases respectively, with 7 bases between them. The CDR3 loop spans 14 amino acids. CDR3: CASSQAGHSYEQYF. The CDR3, as DNA: TGTGCCAGCAGCCAAGCCGGGCACTCCTACGAGCAGTACTTC.

With respect to this clonotype: One junction end disagrees with the germline gene, perhaps due to a read error. The chain joins TRBV7-2 to TRBJ1-2; D may be TRBD1 (6 bases). Germline CDR1 SGHTA, CDR2 FQGNSA. The CDR3 loop spans 14 amino acids. CDR3 loop: CARSSDDRPPGYTF. The CDR3 DNA reads TGTGCCCGCAGTTCAGATGACAGGCCTCCCGGCTACACCTTC.

Many counts were recorded for this clonotype. V gene TRBV28 combines with J gene TRBJ2-7, with 7 bases lining up with TRBD2. V trimming: 5 bases; J trimming: 3 bases; junction bases outside the gene matches: 4. This CDR3 has 13 residues. The V gene's germline CDR1 is MDHEN and CDR2 SYDVKM. The CDR3 loop reads CASSPPGGYEQYF. The CDR3 DNA reads as TGTGCCAGCAGTCCCCCGGGGGGCTACGAGCAGTACTTC.

This clonotype was observed a few times. This rearrangement joins TRBV20-1 to TRBJ2-3, with TRBD1 as a possible D gene (5 bases). V lost 7 bases to trimming and J lost 0 bases, with 20 bases between them. The CDR3 length is 16 residues. The V gene's germline CDR1 is DFQATT and CDR2 SNEGSKA (reference sequence). The CDR3 spells CSGGQGVPSSTDTQYF. CDR3 DNA: TGCAGTGGCGGACAAGGTGTCCCCTCTAGCACAGATACGCAGTATTTT.

This clonotype was found a few times. The gene calls are TRBV20-1 and TRBJ1-2, with D perhaps TRBD1 (6 bases). The V gene's germline CDR1 is DFQATT and CDR2 SNEGSKA (reference sequence). V lost 2 bases, J lost 4 bases, and 14 bases lay in between. The CDR3 consists of 14 residues. CDR3 DNA sequence: TGCAGTGCTAGACATCAGGGGAGAACCTATGGCTACACCTTC. Its protein product is CSARHQGRTYGYTF.

The rearrangement joins TRBV28 to TRBJ1-5; D gene unclear. V was pared by 1 base and J by 6 bases, with 16 bases between. Germline CDR1 MDHEN, CDR2 SYDVKM. The CDR3 has 16 amino acids. The DNA for the CDR3 is TGTGCCAGCAGTTTATTCCCCAGTCCTATGGCTCAGCCCCAGCATTTT. Protein: CASSLFPSPMAQPQHF.

The V gene is TRBV7-3, the J gene TRBJ1-1; 8 positions agree with TRBD1. The CDR3 is 14 residues long. CDR1 is SGHTA, CDR2 FQGTGA, per germline. V shed 5 bases, J shed 1 base, and the junction held 3 bases outside the gene matches. This CDR3 reads CASSTQGANTEAFF. CDR3 coding DNA: TGTGCCAGCAGCACCCAGGGGGCGAACACTGAAGCTTTCTTT.

This clonotype occurred a few times. The chain combines TRBV20-1 with TRBJ2-5; 9 nucleotides match TRBD1. The germline V gene has CDR1 DFQATT and CDR2 SNEGSKA (reference sequence). The CDR3 runs to 14 residues. Trimming cost V 0 bases and J 2 bases; bases outside gene matches: 1. This CDR3 reads CSARDGTGQETQYF. CDR3 DNA: TGCAGTGCTAGAGACGGGACAGGGCAAGAGACCCAGTACTTC.

V usage is TRBV7-9 and J usage is TRBJ1-6, with 9 bases matching TRBD1. V lost 7 bases to trimming and J lost 11 bases; unmatched junction nucleotides: 12. The V gene's germline CDR1 is SEHNR and CDR2 FQNEAQ (reference sequence). CDR3 length: 15 residues. CDR3 loop: CASTLTGGIGPPLHF. The CDR3 coding sequence is TGTGCCAGCACCCTGACAGGGGGTATCGGTCCACCCCTCCACTTT.

The chain employs TRBV2 and TRBJ1-4; D uncertain. Germline V gives CDR1 SNHLY, CDR2 FYNNEI. Trimming left V 7 bases short and J 0 bases short, with 12 bases between. This CDR3 region has 15 residues. The DNA of the CDR3 is TGTGCCAGCATGGCCAGCCTTTCAACTAATGAAAAACTGTTTTTT. Its protein is CASMASLSTNEKLFF. Looking up the rest from reference TRBV2 and TRBJ1-4 gives the full variable domain: EPEVTQTPSHQVTQMGQEVILRCVPISNHLYFYWYRQILGQKVEFLVSFYNNEISEKSEIFDDQFSVERPDGSNFTLKIRSTKLEDSAMYFCASMASLSTNEKLFFGSGTQLSVL.

This clonotype was recorded only once. The genes are TRBV28 and TRBJ2-3; perhaps TRBD2 as D (6 bases). The CDR3 totals 13 residues. Trimming stripped 6 bases from V and 9 bases from J, with 16 bases between. Germline CDR1 reads MDHEN; CDR2 reads SYDVKM. The CDR3: CASRTGTPLTQYF. The CDR3 DNA sequence: TGTGCCAGCAGAACCGGGACTCCCCTAACGCAGTATTTT.

In its sample, this clonotype was seen a few times. V and J are TRBV6-5 and TRBJ2-7; D may be TRBD1 (5 bases). The germline V gene has CDR1 MNHEY and CDR2 SVGAGI. V was shortened by 5 bases and J by 1 base, with 9 bases between the two germline ends. The CDR3 has 13 amino acids. CDR3 DNA sequence: TGTGCCAGCAGTCCACGACAGTCCTACGAGCAGTACTTC. This encodes CASSPRQSYEQYF.

This chain links TRBV29-1 with TRBJ1-1, with D uncertain. The CDR3 runs 13 residues. V lost 4 bases to trimming and J lost 0 bases, with 9 bases between them. CDR1 and CDR2 from the germline V gene are SQVTM and ANQGSEA. CDR3 coding DNA: TGCAGCGTTGGACGGAGAATGAACACTGAAGCTTTCTTT. It translates to CSVGRRMNTEAFF.

This sequence joins TRBV15 and TRBJ2-1, with 7 bases that match TRBD1. V dropped 3 bases and J dropped 3; count of bases not matched to a gene: 5. Germline lookup yields CDR1 LNHNV and CDR2 YYDKDF (reference sequence). This CDR3 region has 15 residues. The CDR3 nucleotides are TGTGCCACCAGCAGTTCCGGGACAGACTACAATGAGCAGTTCTTC. It specifies CATSSSGTDYNEQFF.

This clonotype appeared a few times. DNA of the CDR3: TGTGCCAGCAGAGACAGGGGGCGTCAGCCCCAGCATTTT. Translation gives CASRDRGRQPQHF. The gene calls are TRBV28 and TRBJ1-5, with TRBD1 matching 10 bases. This CDR3 has 13 amino acids. The germline V gene has CDR1 MDHEN and CDR2 SYDVKM. Germline trimming cut 6 bases from V and 6 bases from J; bases unmatched to any gene: 2.

CDR3 sequence: CASSLGGPPDEQYF. The CDR3 DNA reads TGTGCCAGCAGCTTGGGCGGGCCCCCCGATGAGCAGTACTTC. V gene TRBV7-6 combines with J gene TRBJ2-5, with D possibly matching TRBD2 (5 bases). Trimming pared 3 bases from V and 11 bases from J, leaving 19 bases between. The CDR3 is 14 residues long. Germline V lookup: CDR1 SGHVS, CDR2 FNYEAQ. Supplemented by reference TRBV7-6 and TRBJ2-5, the full variable domain reads GAGVSQSPRYKVTKRGQDVALRCDPISGHVSLYWYRQALGQGPEFLTYFNYEAQQDKSGLPNDRFSAERPEGSISTLTIQRTEQRDSAMYRCASSLGGPPDEQYFGPGTRLLVL.

The J gene is TRBJ2-1, the V gene TRBV6-2 or TRBV6-3; 7 bases fit TRBD2. V shed 6 bases and J 1 base; nucleotides not matched to a gene: 9. The germline V gene has CDR1 MNHEY and CDR2 SVGEGT. The CDR3 loop spans 16 amino acids. The chain's CDR3 is CASRTSSGISYNEQFF. CDR3 bases: TGTGCCAGCAGAACTTCAAGCGGGATTTCCTACAATGAGCAGTTCTTC.

This rearrangement joins TRBV27 to TRBJ2-2; D unresolved. V dropped 10 bases and J dropped 6 bases, with 9 bases sitting between them. The germline gives CDR1 MNHEY, CDR2 SMNVEV (reference sequence). The CDR3 has 11 amino acids. CDR3 sequence (DNA): TGTGCCACCTGGGGTGCCGGGGAGCTGTTTTTT. It specifies CATWGAGELFF.

This sequence joins TRBV10-3 and TRBJ2-7; D is uncertain. Trimming cost V 0 bases and J 7 bases, with 16 bases left between them. Germline V gene data show CDR1 as ENHRY and CDR2 as SYGVKD. This CDR3 is built from 15 residues. The CDR3 sequence: CAISESKARVREQYF. The CDR3 coding sequence is TGTGCCATCAGTGAGTCGAAGGCCCGAGTACGGGAGCAGTACTTC.